This T cell receptor (beta chain) was recovered during a study of CD8 T cells in Susac syndrome. The V end lost 6 bases, the J end lost 10 bases, and 21 bases lay between the germline ends. The germline V gene has CDR1 MDHEN and CDR2 SYDVKM. The CDR3 contains 14 residues. Random hexamers served to reverse transcribe roughly 0.45 to 1 ug RNA. Amplification of TCR beta CDR3 spanned 54 Vbeta and 13 Jbeta via immunoSEQ multiplex PCR. TCRdb re-called the immunoSEQ multiplex PCR reads with MiXCR, one entry per CDR3 protein. The table includes approximately 230,000 distinct CDR3 sequences, about 94% detected once.

The V gene is TRBV28, the J gene TRBJ1-2; unclear D gene. This clonotype was obtained from a human donor with multiple sclerosis. The specimen was CD4+ T cells from PBMCs. CDR3 sequence reads: CASRLSLQSSPYTF. CDR3 nucleotide sequence: TGTGCCAGCAGACTCTCCCTACAGTCCAGCCCCTACACCTTC.